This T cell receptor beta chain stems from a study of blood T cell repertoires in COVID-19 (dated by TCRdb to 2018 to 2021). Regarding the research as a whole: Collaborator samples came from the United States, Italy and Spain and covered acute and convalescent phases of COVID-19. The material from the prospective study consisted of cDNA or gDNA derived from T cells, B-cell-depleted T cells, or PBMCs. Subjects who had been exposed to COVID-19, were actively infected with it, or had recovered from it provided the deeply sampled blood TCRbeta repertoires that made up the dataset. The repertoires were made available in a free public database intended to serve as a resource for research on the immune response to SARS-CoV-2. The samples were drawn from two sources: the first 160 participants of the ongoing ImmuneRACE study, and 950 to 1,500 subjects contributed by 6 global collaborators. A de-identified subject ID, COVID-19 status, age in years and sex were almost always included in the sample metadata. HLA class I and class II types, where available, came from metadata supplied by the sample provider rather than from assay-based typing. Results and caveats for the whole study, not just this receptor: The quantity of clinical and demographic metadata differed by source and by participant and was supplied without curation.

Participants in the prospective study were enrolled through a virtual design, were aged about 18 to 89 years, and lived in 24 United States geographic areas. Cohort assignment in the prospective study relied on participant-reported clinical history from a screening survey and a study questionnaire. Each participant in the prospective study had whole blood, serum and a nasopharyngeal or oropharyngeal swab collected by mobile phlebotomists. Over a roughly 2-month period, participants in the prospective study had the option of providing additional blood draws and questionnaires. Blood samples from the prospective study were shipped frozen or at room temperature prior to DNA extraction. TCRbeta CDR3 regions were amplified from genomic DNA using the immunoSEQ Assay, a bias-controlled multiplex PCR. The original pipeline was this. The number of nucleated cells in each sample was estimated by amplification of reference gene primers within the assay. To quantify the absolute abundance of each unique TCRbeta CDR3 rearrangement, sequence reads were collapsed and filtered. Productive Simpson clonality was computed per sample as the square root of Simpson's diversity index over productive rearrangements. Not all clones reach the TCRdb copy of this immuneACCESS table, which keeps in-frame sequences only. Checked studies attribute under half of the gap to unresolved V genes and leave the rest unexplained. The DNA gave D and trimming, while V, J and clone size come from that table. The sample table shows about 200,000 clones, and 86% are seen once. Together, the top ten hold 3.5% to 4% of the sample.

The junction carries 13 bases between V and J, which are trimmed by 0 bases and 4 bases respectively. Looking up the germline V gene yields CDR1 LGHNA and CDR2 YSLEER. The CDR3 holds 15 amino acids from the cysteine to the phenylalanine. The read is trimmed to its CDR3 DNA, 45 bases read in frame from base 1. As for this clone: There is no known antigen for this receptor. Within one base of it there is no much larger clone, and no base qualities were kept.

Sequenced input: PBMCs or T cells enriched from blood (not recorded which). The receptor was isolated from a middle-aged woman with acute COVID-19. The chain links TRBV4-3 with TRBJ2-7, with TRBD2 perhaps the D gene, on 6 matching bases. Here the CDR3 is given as CASSQDLGRTYEQYF. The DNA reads TGCGCCAGCAGCCAAGATCTTGGGAGGACTTACGAGCAGTACTTC.